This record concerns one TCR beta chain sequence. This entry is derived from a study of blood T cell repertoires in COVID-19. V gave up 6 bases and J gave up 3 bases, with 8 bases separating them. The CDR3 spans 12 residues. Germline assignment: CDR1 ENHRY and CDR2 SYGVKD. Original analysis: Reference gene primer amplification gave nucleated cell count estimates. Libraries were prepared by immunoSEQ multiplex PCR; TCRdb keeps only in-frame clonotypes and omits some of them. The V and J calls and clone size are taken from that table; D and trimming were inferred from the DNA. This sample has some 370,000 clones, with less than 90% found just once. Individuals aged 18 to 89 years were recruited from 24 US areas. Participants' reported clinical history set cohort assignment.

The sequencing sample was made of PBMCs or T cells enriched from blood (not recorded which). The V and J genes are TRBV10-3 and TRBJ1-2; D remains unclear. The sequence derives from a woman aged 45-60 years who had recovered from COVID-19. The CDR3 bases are TGTGCCATCAGGGGCCAGGACTATGGCTACACCTTC. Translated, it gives CAIRGQDYGYTF.